These 24 T cell receptor beta chains came from one sample sequenced in a study of CD8+ T cells in alopecia areata. Following RNA extraction, reverse transcription yielded cDNA that acted as the sequencing template. TCRdb keeps only in-frame clones here, not all; method: immunoSEQ multiplex PCR. The sample holds roughly 230,000 clones, around two fifths seen once. Noted treatment: oral pan-JAK inhibitor, 5-10 mg twice daily. The material sequenced was CD4+ T cells sorted from blood, taken around week 36, from a patient treated with tofacitinib. Every receptor here comes from a human donor with alopecia areata.

There are a few counts of this clone. V and J are TRBV5-1 and TRBJ2-1, with a tentative D call TRBD2 (6 bases). Trimming removed 0 bases at V and 4 bases at J, with 14 bases between. The CDR3 totals 16 residues. Germline CDR1 SGHRS, CDR2 YFSETQ. CDR3: CASSLEGRLEYNEQFF. The CDR3 DNA reads as TGCGCCAGCAGCTTGGAGGGGCGACTAGAGTACAATGAGCAGTTCTTC.

The chain has TRBV19 and TRBJ2-5, with 8 bases lining up with TRBD1. Germline V CDR1 and CDR2: LNHDA, SQIVND (reference sequence). The junction had 7 bases not matched to a gene; V was cut back by 3 bases and J by 1 base. This CDR3 is 16 amino acids long. The CDR3 DNA reads as TGTGCCAGTAGTATGTTGCAGGGGGCCCTCCAAGAGACCCAGTACTTC. Translating gives CASSMLQGALQETQYF.

In its sample, this clone was seen a few times. V usage is TRBV25-1 and J usage is TRBJ2-4; D is unresolved. The V end lost 2 bases, the J end lost 3 bases, and 11 bases lay between the germline ends. The CDR3 is made up of 15 amino acids. The V gene's germline CDR1 is MGHDK and CDR2 SYGVNS. CDR3 DNA sequence: TGTGCCAGCAGTGAACGGGCAATGGGCAAAAACATTCAGTACTTC. It translates to CASSERAMGKNIQYF.

This sequence joins TRBV9 and TRBJ2-3; no definite D call. Germline-derived CDR1 and CDR2 are SGDLS and YYNGEE. The CDR3 loop spans 13 amino acids. V lost 4 bases, J lost 3 bases, and 9 bases lay in between. The CDR3 is CASSMVGTDTQYF. The CDR3 DNA is TGTGCCAGCAGCATGGTGGGGACAGATACGCAGTATTTT.

The rearrangement joins TRBV5-4 to TRBJ2-3; TRBD1 aligns across 9 bases. Germline CDR1 SGHNT, CDR2 YYREEE (reference sequence). Unmatched junction bases numbered 10, after V lost 5 bases and J lost 6 bases. The CDR3 totals 15 residues. The CDR3: CASRTGQGGSDTQYF. The CDR3 region has the DNA TGTGCCAGCAGAACGGGACAGGGTGGATCCGATACGCAGTATTTT.

This clone came up a few times. The chain is built from TRBV13 and TRBJ2-3; a weak D match, TRBD2 (6 bases). The V end was cut by 5 bases, the J end by 5 bases, with 11 bases between. Germline values: CDR1 PRHDT, CDR2 FYEKMQ (reference sequence). This CDR3 comprises 13 residues. The CDR3 bases are TGTGCCAGCAGCCCGTGGGGGGAAGATACGCAGTATTTT. Its protein product is CASSPWGEDTQYF.

This chain links TRBV28 with TRBJ1-4; 7 bases fit TRBD1. Trimming at V came to 6 bases and at J to 6 bases, leaving 1 base not matched to a gene. The CDR3 loop spans 12 amino acids. The germline gives CDR1 MDHEN, CDR2 SYDVKM. DNA for the CDR3: TGTGCCAGCAGCGACAGGGATGAAAAACTGTTTTTT. This codes for CASSDRDEKLFF.

As DNA, the CDR3 is TGTGCCAGCAGCACCGAAGCGGGAGGAGTCGATGAGCAGTTCTTC. Its translation: CASSTEAGGVDEQFF. V usage is TRBV9 and J usage is TRBJ2-1, with 9 bases that match TRBD2. Trimming cost V 4 bases and J 8 bases; bases outside gene matches: 10. The V gene's germline CDR1 is SGDLS and CDR2 YYNGEE. The CDR3 covers 15 residues.

The chain recombines TRBV6-5 with TRBJ2-7, with 8 bases matching TRBD1. J lost 4 bases, V lost 6 bases, and 8 bases had no gene match. Germline V gene lookup returns CDR1 MNHEY and CDR2 SVGAGI. This CDR3 has 14 amino acids. CDR3 DNA sequence: TGTGCCAGCAGCCGCGGGACAGGCTCTTACGAGCAGTACTTC. Translation gives CASSRGTGSYEQYF.

Only a few counts were recorded for this clone. The rearrangement uses TRBV7-2 and TRBJ2-3; 14 bases align to TRBD2. V lost 4 bases to trimming and J lost 5 bases; unmatched junction nucleotides: 8. Germline CDR1 and CDR2: SGHTA and FQGNSA. The CDR3 extends over 17 amino acids. Here the CDR3 DNA reads TGTGCCAGCAGCTATGGGACTAGCGGGAGAGTAGAAGATACGCAGTATTTT. Translated: CASSYGTSGRVEDTQYF.

This chain connects TRBV30 to TRBJ2-1; a possible D gene is TRBD2 (5 bases). The V gene's germline CDR1 is GTSNPN and CDR2 SVGIG (reference sequence). With 3 bases removed from V and 2 bases from J, the gap between germline ends came to 11 bases. The CDR3 contains 14 residues. As DNA, the CDR3 is TGTGCCTGGAGAAGAGGGCGAGCCTACAATGAGCAGTTCTTC. As protein: CAWRRGRAYNEQFF.

The chain joins TRBV7-3 to TRBJ2-3; D gene ambiguous. Per the germline V gene, CDR1 is SGHTA and CDR2 is FQGTGA. The CDR3 is 13 amino acids. The ends were cut back, 5 bases at V and 4 bases at J, with 10 bases in the middle. The CDR3 DNA sequence: TGTGCCAGCAGCCTCCTAGTGGCAGATACGCAGTATTTT. It codes for CASSLLVADTQYF.

This chain links TRBV11-2 with TRBJ2-1; 9 bases align to TRBD1. The CDR3 consists of 15 residues. Germline V gene sequence: CDR1 SGHAT, CDR2 FQNNGV. V shed 6 bases and J 4 bases; nucleotides not matched to a gene: 7. This CDR3 is CASSLGQGYYNEQFF. CDR3 nucleotide sequence: TGTGCCAGCAGTTTGGGACAGGGATATTACAATGAGCAGTTCTTC.

This clone appeared a few times. At one boundary the junction diverges from the germline segment, which might be a read error. The chain carries TRBV7-9 and TRBJ2-7, with D unresolved. The CDR3 has 13 residues. Per germline, CDR1 SEHNR and CDR2 FQNEAQ (reference sequence). CDR3 coding DNA: TGCGCCAGCAGCCTTATGCCTGGGGACGAGCAGTACTTC. This sequence encodes CASSLMPGDEQYF.

The genes are TRBV7-8 and TRBJ1-1; D possibly corresponds to TRBD1 (5 bases). The CDR3 covers 15 residues. Germline CDR1 is SGHVS and CDR2 is FQNEAQ. Trimming stripped 1 base from V and 4 bases from J, with 13 bases between. CDR3 DNA sequence: TGTGCCAGCAGCTTAGTTAGCAGGGCGAGCACTGAAGCTTTCTTT. It codes for CASSLVSRASTEAFF.

The rearrangement joins TRBV7-2 to TRBJ2-3, with 8 bases aligning to TRBD2. The germline V gene has CDR1 SGHTA and CDR2 FQGNSA. V dropped 2 bases and J dropped 3; count of bases not matched to a gene: 4. The CDR3 contains 15 residues. The CDR3 sequence: CASSLLASGTDTQYF. DNA of the CDR3: TGTGCCAGCAGCTTATTGGCTAGCGGGACAGATACGCAGTATTTT.

J is TRBJ1-2 and V is TRBV6-5, with 10 bases that match TRBD1. The CDR3 has 15 residues. Germline V gene sequence: CDR1 MNHEY, CDR2 SVGAGI. The V and J ends lost 0 bases and 7 bases, in that order; junction bases with no gene match: 5. This CDR3 is CASSYSGTGVGGYTF. The CDR3 DNA sequence: TGTGCCAGCAGTTACTCGGGGACAGGGGTCGGTGGCTACACCTTC.

The J gene is TRBJ2-1, the V gene TRBV30; 10 bases align to TRBD2. Germline CDR1 and CDR2: GTSNPN and SVGIG (reference sequence). This CDR3 has 13 residues. The V and J ends lost 8 bases and 6 bases, in that order; junction bases with no gene match: 7. The CDR3 protein is CAGKREGRNEQFF. For the CDR3, the DNA is TGTGCCGGGAAGCGGGAGGGGCGCAATGAGCAGTTCTTC.

Here the CDR3 DNA reads TGCGCCAGCACCTCGGGACAACGCTATGGCTACACCTTC. Translating gives CASTSGQRYGYTF. V and J are TRBV5-1 and TRBJ1-2; weak D call: TRBD1 (6 bases). The CDR3 runs to 13 residues. Germline assignment: CDR1 SGHRS and CDR2 YFSETQ. Trimming removed 6 bases at V and 4 bases at J, with 13 bases between.

The J gene is TRBJ2-5, the V gene TRBV5-6; 14 bases are a match to TRBD2. The CDR3 sequence is 15 residues long. Per germline, CDR1 SGHDT and CDR2 YYEEEE. J lost 6 bases, V lost 4 bases, and 5 bases had no gene match. The CDR3 reads CASSLGTSGRKTQYF. The CDR3 DNA reads as TGTGCCAGCAGCCTCGGGACTAGCGGGAGAAAGACCCAGTACTTC.

The CDR3 loop reads CASSLDPRGTGELFF. The CDR3 DNA sequence: TGTGCCAGCAGCTTAGACCCTCGAGGCACCGGGGAGCTGTTTTTT. The chain recombines TRBV7-9 with TRBJ2-2; D gene ambiguous. Germline CDR1 and CDR2: SEHNR and FQNEAQ (reference sequence). The CDR3 consists of 15 residues. Deletions cut 1 base from V and 4 bases from J, with 10 bases between.

This clone was found many times. J is TRBJ2-1 and V is TRBV6-4; unclear D gene. V lost 2 bases, J lost 4 bases, and 12 bases lay in between. The CDR3 extends over 15 amino acids. Germline V CDR1 and CDR2: MRHNA, SNTAGT. In nucleotides, the CDR3 is TGTGCCAGCAGTGACGGCTTCGTAGATTACAATGAGCAGTTCTTC. This sequence encodes CASSDGFVDYNEQFF.

J is TRBJ2-7 and V is TRBV5-1; 7 bases are shared with TRBD2. This CDR3 has 12 amino acids. Germline V lookup: CDR1 SGHRS, CDR2 YFSETQ. The trim removed 4 bases at V and 13 bases at J, leaving 11 bases unmatched. This CDR3 is CASSPGGGRAYF. The DNA for the CDR3 is TGCGCCAGCAGCCCGGGAGGTGGGAGAGCTTACTTC.

In this sample, this clone turned up a few times. The CDR3 region is CSVGDWSYEQYF. The CDR3 DNA reads as TGCAGCGTTGGGGACTGGTCCTACGAGCAGTACTTC. The chain couples TRBV29-1 to TRBJ2-5, with D possibly matching TRBD2 (6 bases). The DNA end lines up better with TRBJ2-7; the J call may be wrong. Per germline, CDR1 SQVTM and CDR2 ANQGSEA. The CDR3 length is 12 residues.